Detailed here is one T cell receptor beta chain. Its matching antigen is unknown. The data were taken from a study of OX40 agonist ivuxolimab in advanced cancers. General study findings and limits: Clonal expansion in partial responders at 0.1-3.0 mg/kg ranked among the lowest.

Germline CDR1 reads SNHLY; CDR2 reads FYNNEI. The CDR3 sequence is 16 residues long. The V and J ends lost 7 bases and 1 base, in that order; junction bases with no gene match: 11. The method was immunoSEQ multiplex PCR; TCRdb's version includes in-frame clones alone and lacks a portion of them. The data contain approximately 12,000 clones, nearly 85% of them singletons. This material consisted of CD4+ or CD8+ T cells sorted from blood, taken in a trial of the OX40 agonist ivuxolimab. The receptor was isolated from an adult with an advanced solid tumor such as melanoma, head and neck, liver or kidney cancer. J is TRBJ2-7 and V is TRBV2, with TRBD1 matching over 9 bases. The CDR3 coding sequence is TGTGCCAGCACCGGCGCCAGGGACAGGGAATCCTACGAGCAGTACTTC. Protein: CASTGARDRESYEQYF.